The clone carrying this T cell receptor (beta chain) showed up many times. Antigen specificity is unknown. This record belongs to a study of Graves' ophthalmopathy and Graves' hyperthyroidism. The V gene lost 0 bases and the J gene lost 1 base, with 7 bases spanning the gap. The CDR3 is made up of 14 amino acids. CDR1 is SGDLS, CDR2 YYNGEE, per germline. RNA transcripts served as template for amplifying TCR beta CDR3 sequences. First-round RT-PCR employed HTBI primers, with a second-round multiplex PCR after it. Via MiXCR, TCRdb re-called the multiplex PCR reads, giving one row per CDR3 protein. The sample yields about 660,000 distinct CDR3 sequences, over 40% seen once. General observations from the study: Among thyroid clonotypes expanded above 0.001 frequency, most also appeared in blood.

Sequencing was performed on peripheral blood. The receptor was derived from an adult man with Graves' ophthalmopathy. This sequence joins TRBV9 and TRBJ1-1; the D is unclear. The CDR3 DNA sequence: TGTGCCAGCAGCGTAGCTGGTCGGAACACTGAAGCTTTCTTT. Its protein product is CASSVAGRNTEAFF.